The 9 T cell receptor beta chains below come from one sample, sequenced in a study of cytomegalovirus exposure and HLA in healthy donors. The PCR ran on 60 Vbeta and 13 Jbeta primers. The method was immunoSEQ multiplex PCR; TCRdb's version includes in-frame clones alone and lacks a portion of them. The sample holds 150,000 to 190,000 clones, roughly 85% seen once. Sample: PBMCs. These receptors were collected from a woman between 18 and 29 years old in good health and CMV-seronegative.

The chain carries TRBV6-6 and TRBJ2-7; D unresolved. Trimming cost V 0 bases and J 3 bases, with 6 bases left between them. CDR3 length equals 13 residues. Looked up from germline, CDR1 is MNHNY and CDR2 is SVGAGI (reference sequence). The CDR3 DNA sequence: TGTGCCAGCAGTTACTCGCGAGACTACGAGCAGTACTTC. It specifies CASSYSRDYEQYF.

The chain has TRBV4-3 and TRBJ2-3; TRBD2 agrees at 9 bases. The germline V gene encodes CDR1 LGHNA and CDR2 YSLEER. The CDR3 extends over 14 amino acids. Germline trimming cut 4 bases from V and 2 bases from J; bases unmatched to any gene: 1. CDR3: CASSRLADTDTQYF. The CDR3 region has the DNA TGCGCCAGCAGCCGACTAGCGGACACAGATACGCAGTATTTT.

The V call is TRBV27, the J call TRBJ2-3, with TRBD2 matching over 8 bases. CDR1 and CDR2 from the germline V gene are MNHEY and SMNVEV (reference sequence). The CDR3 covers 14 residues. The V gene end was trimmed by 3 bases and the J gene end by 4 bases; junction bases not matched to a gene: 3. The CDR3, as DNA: TGTGCCAGCAGTTTCCGACTAGCGTCAGATACGCAGTATTTT. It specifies CASSFRLASDTQYF.

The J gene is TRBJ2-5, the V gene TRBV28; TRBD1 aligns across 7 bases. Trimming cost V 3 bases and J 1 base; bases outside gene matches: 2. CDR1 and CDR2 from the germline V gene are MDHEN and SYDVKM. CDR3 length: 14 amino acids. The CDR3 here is CASSLWDSQETQYF. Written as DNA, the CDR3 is TGTGCCAGCAGTTTGTGGGACAGCCAAGAGACCCAGTACTTC.

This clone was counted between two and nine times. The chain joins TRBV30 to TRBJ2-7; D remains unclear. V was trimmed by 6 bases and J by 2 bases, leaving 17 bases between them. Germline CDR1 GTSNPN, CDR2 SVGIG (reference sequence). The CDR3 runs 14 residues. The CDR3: CACLVKTTPYEQYF. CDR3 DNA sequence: TGTGCCTGTCTGGTTAAGACAACCCCCTACGAGCAGTACTTC.

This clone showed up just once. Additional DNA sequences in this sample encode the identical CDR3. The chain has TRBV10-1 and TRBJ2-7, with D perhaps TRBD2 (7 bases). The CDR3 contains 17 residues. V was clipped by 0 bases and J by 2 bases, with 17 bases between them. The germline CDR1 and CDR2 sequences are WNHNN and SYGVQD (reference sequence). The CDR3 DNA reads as TGCGCCAGCAGTGAGTCGAAGGGAGGGACACAAGCCTACGAGCAGTACTTC. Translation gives CASSESKGGTQAYEQYF.

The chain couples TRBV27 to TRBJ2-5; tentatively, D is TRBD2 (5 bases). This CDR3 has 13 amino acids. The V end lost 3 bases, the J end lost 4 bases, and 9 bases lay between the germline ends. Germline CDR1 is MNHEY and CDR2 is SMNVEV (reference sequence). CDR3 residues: CASSFFEGETQYF. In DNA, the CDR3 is TGTGCCAGCAGTTTTTTTGAGGGAGAGACCCAGTACTTC.

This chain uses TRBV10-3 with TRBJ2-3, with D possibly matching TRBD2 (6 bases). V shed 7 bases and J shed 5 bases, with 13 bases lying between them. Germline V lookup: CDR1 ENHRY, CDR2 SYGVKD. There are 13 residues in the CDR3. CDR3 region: CAIKAGFGDTQYF. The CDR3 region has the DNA TGTGCCATCAAAGCGGGTTTTGGAGATACGCAGTATTTT.

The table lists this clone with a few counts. DNA of the CDR3: TGTGCCAGCAGCCCGCAGGGGGCCTTAGAAAAACTGTTTTTT. This encodes CASSPQGALEKLFF. This sequence joins TRBV6-1 and TRBJ1-4; 8 bases align to TRBD1. The CDR3 covers 14 residues. J lost 8 bases, V lost 6 bases, and 8 bases had no gene match. Germline-derived CDR1 and CDR2 are MNHNS and SASEGT.